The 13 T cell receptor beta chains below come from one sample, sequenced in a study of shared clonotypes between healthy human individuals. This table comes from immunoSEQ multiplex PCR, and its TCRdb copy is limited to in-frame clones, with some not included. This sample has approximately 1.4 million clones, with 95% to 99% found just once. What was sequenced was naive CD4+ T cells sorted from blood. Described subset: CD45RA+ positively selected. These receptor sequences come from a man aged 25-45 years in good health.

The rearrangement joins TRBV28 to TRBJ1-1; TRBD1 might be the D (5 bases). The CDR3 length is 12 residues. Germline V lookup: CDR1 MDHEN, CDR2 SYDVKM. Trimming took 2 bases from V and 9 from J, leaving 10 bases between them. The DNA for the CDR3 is TGTGCCAGCAGTTTACCCTCAGGGAAAGCTTTCTTT. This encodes CASSLPSGKAFF.

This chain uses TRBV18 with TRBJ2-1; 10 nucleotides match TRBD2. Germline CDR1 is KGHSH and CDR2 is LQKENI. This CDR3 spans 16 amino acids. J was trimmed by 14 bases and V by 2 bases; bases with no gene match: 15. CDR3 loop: CASSPNPPPSGGGEFF. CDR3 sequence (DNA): TGTGCCAGCTCACCAAACCCACCTCCTAGCGGGGGTGGGGAGTTCTTC. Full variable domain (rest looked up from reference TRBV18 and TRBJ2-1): NAGVMQNPRHLVRRRGQEARLRCSPMKGHSHVYWYRQLPEEGLKFMVYLQKENIIDESGMPKERFSAEFPKEGPSILRIQQVVRGDSAAYFCASSPNPPPSGGGEFFGPGTRLTVL.

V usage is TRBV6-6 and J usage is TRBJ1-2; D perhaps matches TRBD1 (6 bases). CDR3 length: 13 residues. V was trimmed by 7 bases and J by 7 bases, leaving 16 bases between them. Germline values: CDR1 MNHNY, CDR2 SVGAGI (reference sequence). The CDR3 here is CASTLQGDGGYTF. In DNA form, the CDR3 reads TGTGCCAGCACTCTACAGGGAGATGGTGGCTACACCTTC.

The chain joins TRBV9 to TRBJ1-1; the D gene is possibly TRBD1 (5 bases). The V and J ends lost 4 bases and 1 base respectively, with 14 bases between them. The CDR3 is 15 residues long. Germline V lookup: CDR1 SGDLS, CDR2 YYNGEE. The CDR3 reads CASSKGLPRNTEAFF. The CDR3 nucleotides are TGTGCCAGCAGCAAGGGACTGCCGAGGAACACTGAAGCTTTCTTT.

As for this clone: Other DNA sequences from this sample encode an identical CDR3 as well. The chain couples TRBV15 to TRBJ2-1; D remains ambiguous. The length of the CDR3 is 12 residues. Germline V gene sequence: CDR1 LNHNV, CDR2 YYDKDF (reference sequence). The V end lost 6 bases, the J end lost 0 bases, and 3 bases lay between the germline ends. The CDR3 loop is CATSRSYNEQFF. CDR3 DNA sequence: TGTGCCACCAGTCGCTCCTACAATGAGCAGTTCTTC.

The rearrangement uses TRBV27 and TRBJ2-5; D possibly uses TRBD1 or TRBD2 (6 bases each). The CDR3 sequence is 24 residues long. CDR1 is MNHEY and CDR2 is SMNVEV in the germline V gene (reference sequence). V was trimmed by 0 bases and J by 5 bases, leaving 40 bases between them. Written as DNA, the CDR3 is TGTGCCAGCAGTTTATCCTGGGGCGCCCCGCGGGACGGTAGACCCGAACAGGGACGGGAGACCCAGTACTTC. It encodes CASSLSWGAPRDGRPEQGRETQYF.

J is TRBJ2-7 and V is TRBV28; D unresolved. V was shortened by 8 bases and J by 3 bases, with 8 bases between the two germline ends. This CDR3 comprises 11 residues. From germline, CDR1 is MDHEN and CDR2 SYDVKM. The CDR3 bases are TGTGCCAGCTTGACCGGCTACGAGCAGTACTTC. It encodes CASLTGYEQYF.

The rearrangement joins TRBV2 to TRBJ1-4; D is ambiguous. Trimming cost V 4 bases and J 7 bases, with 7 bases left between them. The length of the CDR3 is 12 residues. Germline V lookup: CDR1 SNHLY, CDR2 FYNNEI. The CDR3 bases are TGTGCCAGCAGTGGGGATTTTGAAAAACTGTTTTTT. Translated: CASSGDFEKLFF.

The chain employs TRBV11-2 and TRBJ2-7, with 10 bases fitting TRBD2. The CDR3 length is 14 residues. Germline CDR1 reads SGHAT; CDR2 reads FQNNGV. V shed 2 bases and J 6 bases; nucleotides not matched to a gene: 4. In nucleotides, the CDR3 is TGTGCCAGCAGCTTATCTAGCGGGAGATTCGAGCAGTACTTC. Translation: CASSLSSGRFEQYF.

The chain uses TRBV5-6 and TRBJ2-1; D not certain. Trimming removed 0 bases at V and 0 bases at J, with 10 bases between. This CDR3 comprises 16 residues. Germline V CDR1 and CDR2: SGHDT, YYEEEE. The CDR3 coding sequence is TGTGCCAGCAGCTTGGCCTCAGAATACTCCTACAATGAGCAGTTCTTC. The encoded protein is CASSLASEYSYNEQFF.

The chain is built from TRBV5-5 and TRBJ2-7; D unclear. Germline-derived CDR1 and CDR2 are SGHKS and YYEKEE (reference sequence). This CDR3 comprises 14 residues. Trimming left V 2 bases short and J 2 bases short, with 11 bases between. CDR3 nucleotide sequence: TGTGCCAGCAGCTTACGAGACACCACCTACGAGCAGTACTTC. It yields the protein CASSLRDTTYEQYF.

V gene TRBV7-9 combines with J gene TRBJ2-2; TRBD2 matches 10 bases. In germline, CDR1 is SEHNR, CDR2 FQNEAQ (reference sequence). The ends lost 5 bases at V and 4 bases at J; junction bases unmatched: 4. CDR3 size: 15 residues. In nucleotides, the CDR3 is TGTGCCAGCAGCGAGGGACTAGCGCGCACCGGGGAGCTGTTTTTT. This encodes CASSEGLARTGELFF.

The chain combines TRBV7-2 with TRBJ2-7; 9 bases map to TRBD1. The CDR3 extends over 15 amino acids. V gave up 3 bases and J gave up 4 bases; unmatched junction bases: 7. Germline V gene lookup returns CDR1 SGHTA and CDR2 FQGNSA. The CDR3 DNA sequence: TGTGCCAGCAGCTTTTCCGGGACAGGGCATTACGAGCAGTACTTC. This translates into CASSFSGTGHYEQYF.